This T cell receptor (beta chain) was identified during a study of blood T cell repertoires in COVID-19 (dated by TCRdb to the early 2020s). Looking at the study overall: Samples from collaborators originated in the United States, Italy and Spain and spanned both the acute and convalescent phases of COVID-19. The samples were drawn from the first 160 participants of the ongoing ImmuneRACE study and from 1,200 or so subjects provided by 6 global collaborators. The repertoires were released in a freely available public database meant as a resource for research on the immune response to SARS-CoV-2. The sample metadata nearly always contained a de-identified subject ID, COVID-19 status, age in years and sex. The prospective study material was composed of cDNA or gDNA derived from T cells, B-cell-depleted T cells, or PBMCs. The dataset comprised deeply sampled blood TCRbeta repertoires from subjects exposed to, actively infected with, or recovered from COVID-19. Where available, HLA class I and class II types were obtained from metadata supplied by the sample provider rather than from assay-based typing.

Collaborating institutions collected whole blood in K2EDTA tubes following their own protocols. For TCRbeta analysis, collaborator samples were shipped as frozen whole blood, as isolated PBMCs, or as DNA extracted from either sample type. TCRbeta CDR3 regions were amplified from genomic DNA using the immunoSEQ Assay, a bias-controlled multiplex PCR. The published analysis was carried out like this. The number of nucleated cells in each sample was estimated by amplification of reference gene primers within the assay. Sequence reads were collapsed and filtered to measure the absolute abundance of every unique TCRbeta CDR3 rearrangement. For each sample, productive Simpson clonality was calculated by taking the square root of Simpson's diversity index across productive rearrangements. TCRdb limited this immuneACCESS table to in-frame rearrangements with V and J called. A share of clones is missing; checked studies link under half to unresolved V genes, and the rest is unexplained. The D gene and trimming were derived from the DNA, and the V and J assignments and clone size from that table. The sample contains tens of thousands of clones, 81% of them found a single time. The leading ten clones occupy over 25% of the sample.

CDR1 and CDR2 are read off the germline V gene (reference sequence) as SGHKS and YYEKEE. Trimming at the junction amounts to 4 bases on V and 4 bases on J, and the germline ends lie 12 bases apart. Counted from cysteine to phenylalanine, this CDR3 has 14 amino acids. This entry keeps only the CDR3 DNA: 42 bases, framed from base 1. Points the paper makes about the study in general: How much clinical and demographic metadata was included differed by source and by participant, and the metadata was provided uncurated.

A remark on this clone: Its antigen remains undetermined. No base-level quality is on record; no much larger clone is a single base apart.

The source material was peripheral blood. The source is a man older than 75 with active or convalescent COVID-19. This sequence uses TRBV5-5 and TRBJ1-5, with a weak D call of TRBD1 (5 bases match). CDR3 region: CASSPLGGNQPQHF. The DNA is TGTGCCAGCAGCCCCCTTGGGGGGAATCAGCCCCAGCATTTT.